The 20 T cell receptor beta chains in this list originate from one sample, sequenced in a study of beta chain features in type 1 diabetes (dated by TCRdb to the late 2010s). The research as a whole found: In all four CD4+ subsets, TCRB CDR3 length was moderately but significantly shorter in type 1 diabetes patients.

Library preparation used the immunoSEQ multiplex PCR assay. The High Capacity cDNA Reverse Transcription Kit was used to reverse transcribe all of the isolated RNA, meaning that expressed TCRB transcripts were what got sequenced. TCRdb re-hosts the immuneACCESS table, in-frame sequences only. Its copies lack some clones; in the studies checked, an unresolved V gene accounts for under half of them, and the cause for the rest is not known. This sample comprises about 360,000 clones, 10% to 15% of them detected only once. The ten largest clones add up to 0.0095% to 0.012% of the sample. Their recognized antigens are unknown. The material sequenced was naive CD4+ T cells from blood. The cell subset or site label, read with the paper, signifies: true naive CD4+ T cells. The receptors shown here come from a woman aged 18-35 years with type 1 diabetes.

This clone occurred a few times. The chain combines TRBV2 with TRBJ2-5; 8 bases match TRBD2. Trimming removed 8 bases from V and 5 bases from J; junction bases left unmatched: 7. This CDR3 comprises 13 residues. The V gene's germline CDR1 is SNHLY and CDR2 FYNNEI. The CDR3 reads CASHRGGGETQYF. In DNA, the CDR3 is TGTGCCAGCCACCGGGGGGGCGGTGAGACCCAGTACTTC.

This clone has more than one count but fewer than ten. The chain joins TRBV28 to TRBJ1-2; 8 bases align to TRBD1. CDR1 is MDHEN and CDR2 is SYDVKM in the germline V gene. The CDR3 has 14 residues. V was clipped by 6 bases and J by 3 bases; unmatched bases: 6. CDR3 amino acids: CASSSDRGDYGYTF. Written as DNA, the CDR3 is TGTGCCAGCAGCTCTGACAGGGGAGACTATGGCTACACCTTC.

In its sample, this clone was seen once. The chain employs TRBV18 and TRBJ2-2; 8 bases line up with TRBD2. The ends lost 3 bases at V and 5 bases at J; junction bases unmatched: 8. This CDR3 comprises 16 residues. CDR1 is KGHSH, CDR2 LQKENI, per germline. The CDR3 DNA follows: TGTGCCAGCTCACCGCGGGGACTAGAAGGGACCGGGGAGCTGTTTTTT. As protein: CASSPRGLEGTGELFF. Full variable domain (remainder filled in from reference TRBV18 and TRBJ2-2): NAGVMQNPRHLVRRRGQEARLRCSPMKGHSHVYWYRQLPEEGLKFMVYLQKENIIDESGMPKERFSAEFPKEGPSILRIQQVVRGDSAAYFCASSPRGLEGTGELFFGEGSRLTVL.

About this clone: Sequence at one end of the junction differs from germline and may be a read error. This CDR3 is also generated by other DNA sequences in the sample. The chain carries TRBV29-1 and TRBJ1-2; 7 nucleotides match TRBD1. CDR3 length equals 12 residues. Germline V lookup: CDR1 SQVTM, CDR2 ANQGSEA. CDR3 amino acids: CSAVKGAGGYTF. In nucleotides, the CDR3 is TGCAGCGCAGTAAAGGGGGCTGGTGGCTACACCTTT.

V is TRBV5-1 and J is TRBJ2-3; D is possibly TRBD2 (6 bases). Germline V gene data show CDR1 as SGHRS and CDR2 as YFSETQ. V was pared by 1 base and J by 1 base, with 7 bases between. This CDR3 is 14 amino acids long. This CDR3 reads CASSLPGGTDTQYF. As DNA, the CDR3 is TGCGCCAGCAGCTTGCCGGGGGGCACAGATACGCAGTATTTT.

This clone was detected a few times. The chain couples TRBV29-1 to TRBJ2-5; 8 bases fit TRBD1. Germline V gene data show CDR1 as SQVTM and CDR2 as ANQGSEA. Trimming took 6 bases from V and 0 from J; bases not matched to a gene: 6. This CDR3 is built from 14 residues. The CDR3 spells CSVAPRGHQETQYF. The CDR3 DNA is TGCAGCGTCGCCCCCAGGGGGCACCAAGAGACCCAGTACTTC.

The V gene is TRBV19, the J gene TRBJ1-5; tentatively, D is TRBD1 (6 bases). The CDR3 loop spans 14 amino acids. V was pared by 6 bases and J by 2 bases, with 11 bases between. Germline V gene data show CDR1 as LNHDA and CDR2 as SQIVND (reference sequence). DNA for the CDR3: TGTGCCAGTAGCGGACAGACGGGCAATCAGCCCCAGCATTTT. Translation gives CASSGQTGNQPQHF.

This clone appeared a single time. The rearrangement joins TRBV7-2 to TRBJ2-3; D remains unclear. V lost 0 bases and J lost 4, with 5 bases in between. The V gene's germline CDR1 is SGHTA and CDR2 FQGNSA. This CDR3 is 13 amino acids long. The CDR3 loop is CASSLAGPDTQYF. The CDR3 DNA reads TGTGCCAGCAGCTTAGCTGGCCCAGATACGCAGTATTTT.

This clone occurred a few times. The rearrangement links TRBV5-1 to TRBJ1-6; D gene uncertain. Trimming removed 2 bases from V and 7 bases from J, with 7 bases in between. CDR3 length equals 13 residues. Germline V lookup: CDR1 SGHRS, CDR2 YFSETQ. The CDR3 spells CASSFRRNSPLHF. CDR3 coding DNA: TGCGCCAGCAGCTTCAGGCGAAATTCACCCCTCCACTTT.

The gene calls are TRBV29-1 and TRBJ2-1; 7 bases map to TRBD2. Germline-derived CDR1 and CDR2 are SQVTM and ANQGSEA. The CDR3 contains 15 residues. V dropped 6 bases and J dropped 4; count of bases not matched to a gene: 12. CDR3 DNA: TGCAGCGTCCCCTCTGGGGGAGGGAAATACAATGAGCAGTTCTTC. It codes for CSVPSGGGKYNEQFF.

J is TRBJ2-3 and V is TRBV19; D gene uncertain. Deletions cut 7 bases from V and 1 base from J, with 9 bases between. The CDR3 spans 13 residues. Germline CDR1 and CDR2: LNHDA and SQIVND (reference sequence). The CDR3 region is CASTGEGTDTQYF. In DNA form, the CDR3 reads TGTGCCAGTACCGGCGAGGGCACAGATACGCAGTATTTT.

This clone has just a few counts. This rearrangement joins TRBV29-1 to TRBJ2-2; the D gene is possibly TRBD2 (7 bases). Germline V gene lookup returns CDR1 SQVTM and CDR2 ANQGSEA. This CDR3 region has 14 residues. The V and J ends lost 4 bases and 2 bases respectively, with 11 bases between them. CDR3 nucleotides: TGCAGCGTTGGCGGGGGCCTCAACACCGGGGAGCTGTTTTTT. It is translated as CSVGGGLNTGELFF.

The chain carries TRBV4-3 and TRBJ2-1; D is possibly TRBD2 (5 bases). The CDR3 is 15 amino acids. The V gene lost 2 bases and the J gene lost 8 bases, with 16 bases spanning the gap. In germline, CDR1 is LGHNA, CDR2 YSLEER. The chain's CDR3 is CASSQTSGRIYEQFF. The CDR3 DNA reads as TGCGCCAGCAGCCAAACTAGTGGTCGGATCTATGAGCAGTTCTTC.

This clone was counted only a few times. The genes are TRBV15 and TRBJ2-3; a weak D match, TRBD2 (6 bases). Trimming cost V 0 bases and J 4 bases, with 17 bases left between them. The CDR3 spans 17 residues. Germline loops: CDR1 LNHNV, CDR2 YYDKDF (reference sequence). The CDR3 spells CATSRDPAGAGPDTQYF. In DNA form, the CDR3 reads TGTGCCACCAGCAGAGATCCTGCAGGAGCGGGCCCAGATACGCAGTATTTT.

This rearrangement joins TRBV7-9 to TRBJ2-5; 7 nucleotides agree with TRBD2. In germline, CDR1 is SEHNR, CDR2 FQNEAQ (reference sequence). The CDR3 totals 15 residues. With 5 bases clipped from V and 1 base from J, the junction kept 7 bases outside the gene matches. The CDR3 DNA is TGTGCCAGCAGCCTCGTTGGGGGGGGCCAAGAGACCCAGTACTTC. Translation: CASSLVGGGQETQYF.

V is TRBV30 and J is TRBJ2-3; D gene unclear. Germline CDR1 GTSNPN, CDR2 SVGIG (reference sequence). The V end was cut by 4 bases, the J end by 5 bases, with 10 bases between. The CDR3 consists of 12 residues. CDR3 nucleotide sequence: TGTGCCTGGACCTCGGGTCGAGATACGCAGTATTTT. The encoded protein is CAWTSGRDTQYF.

This clone was picked up a small number of times. The chain combines TRBV6-1 with TRBJ2-5; D gene ambiguous. CDR1 is MNHNS, CDR2 SASEGT, per germline. The CDR3 loop spans 11 amino acids. The ends were cut back, 7 bases at V and 5 bases at J, with 8 bases in the middle. CDR3 bases: TGTGCCAGCACCAAAGAGGAGACCCAGTACTTC. Translating it yields CASTKEETQYF.

The J gene is TRBJ2-7, the V gene TRBV5-6; 9 positions agree with TRBD1. J lost 2 bases, V lost 4 bases, and 7 bases had no gene match. This CDR3 is built from 15 residues. Per the germline V gene, CDR1 is SGHDT and CDR2 is YYEEEE. CDR3 residues: CASSAGQGNPYEQYF. CDR3 nucleotides: TGTGCCAGCAGCGCCGGACAGGGGAATCCCTACGAGCAGTACTTC.

This clone occurred a few times. The chain is built from TRBV5-6 and TRBJ2-5, with TRBD1 matching over 11 bases. The length of the CDR3 is 15 residues. Germline CDR1 reads SGHDT; CDR2 reads YYEEEE. Losses at the gene ends were 4 bases for V and 7 bases for J; bases not matched to a gene: 9. The CDR3 loop is CASSTGTGGLGTQYF. Here the CDR3 DNA reads TGTGCCAGCAGCACCGGGACAGGGGGATTGGGGACCCAGTACTTC. The full variable domain, with the rest looked up from reference TRBV5-6 and TRBJ2-5, is DAGVTQSPTHLIKTRGQQVTLRCSPKSGHDTVSWYQQALGQGPQFIFQYYEEEERQRGNFPDRFSGHQFPNYSSELNVNALLLGDSALYLCASSTGTGGLGTQYFGPGTRLLVL.

J is TRBJ2-3 and V is TRBV6-1, with 9 bases lining up with TRBD2. V trimming: 4 bases; J trimming: 1 base; junction bases outside the gene matches: 0. The CDR3 length is 14 residues. The germline gives CDR1 MNHNS, CDR2 SASEGT. The CDR3 sequence is CASSGTSGTDTQYF. CDR3 in DNA: TGTGCCAGCAGTGGGACTAGCGGCACAGATACGCAGTATTTT.